This T cell receptor (beta chain) was documented in a study of neoadjuvant anti-PD-1 for oral cavity cancer. Described time point: after neoadjuvant nivolumab, at surgical resection. The data were produced by immunoSEQ multiplex PCR, yet TCRdb's version contains in-frame clones alone and is incomplete. In the table there are about 14,000 clones, about two thirds of which are singletons. This clone came up a few times. There are 11 residues in the CDR3. Trimming removed 0 bases from V and 3 bases from J, with 2 bases in between. In germline, CDR1 is DFQATT, CDR2 SNEGSKA (reference sequence). The chain combines TRBV20-1 with TRBJ1-1, with D hard to call. The specimen comprised PBMCs, sampled after nivolumab (anti-PD-1) treatment. This receptor was identified in a person aged 35-79 years with oral cavity squamous cell carcinoma. Here the CDR3 DNA reads TGCAGTGCTAGAGATGACACTGAAGCTTTCTTT. It specifies CSARDDTEAFF.